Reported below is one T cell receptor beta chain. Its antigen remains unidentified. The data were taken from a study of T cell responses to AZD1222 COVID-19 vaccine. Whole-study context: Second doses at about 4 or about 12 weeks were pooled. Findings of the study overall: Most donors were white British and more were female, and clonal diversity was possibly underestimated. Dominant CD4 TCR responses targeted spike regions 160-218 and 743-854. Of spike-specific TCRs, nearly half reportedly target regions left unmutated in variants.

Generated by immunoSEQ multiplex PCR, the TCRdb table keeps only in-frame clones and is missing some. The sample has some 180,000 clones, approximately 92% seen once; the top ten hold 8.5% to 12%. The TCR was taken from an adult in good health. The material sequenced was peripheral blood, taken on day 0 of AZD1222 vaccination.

The CDR3 is CASSLQGRNTEAFF. CDR3 in DNA: TGTGCCAGCTCCTTACAGGGGCGGAACACTGAAGCTTTCTTT. This chain uses TRBV18 with TRBJ1-1; 7 bases agree with TRBD1. The trim removed 6 bases at V and 1 base at J, leaving 5 bases unmatched. There are 14 residues in the CDR3. In germline, CDR1 is KGHSH, CDR2 LQKENI.